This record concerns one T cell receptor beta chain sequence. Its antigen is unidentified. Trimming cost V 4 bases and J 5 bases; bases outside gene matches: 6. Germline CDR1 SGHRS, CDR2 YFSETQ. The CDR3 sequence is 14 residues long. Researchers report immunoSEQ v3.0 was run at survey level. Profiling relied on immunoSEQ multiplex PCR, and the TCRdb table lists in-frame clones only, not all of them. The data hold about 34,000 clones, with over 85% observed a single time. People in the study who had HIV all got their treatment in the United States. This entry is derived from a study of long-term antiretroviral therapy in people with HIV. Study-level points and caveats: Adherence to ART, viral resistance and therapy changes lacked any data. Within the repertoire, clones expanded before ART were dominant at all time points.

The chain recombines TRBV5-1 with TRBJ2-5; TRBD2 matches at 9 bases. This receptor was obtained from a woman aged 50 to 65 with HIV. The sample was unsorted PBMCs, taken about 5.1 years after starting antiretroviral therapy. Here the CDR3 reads CASSVSGGPETQYF. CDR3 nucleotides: TGCGCCAGCAGCGTAAGCGGGGGGCCCGAGACCCAGTACTTC.